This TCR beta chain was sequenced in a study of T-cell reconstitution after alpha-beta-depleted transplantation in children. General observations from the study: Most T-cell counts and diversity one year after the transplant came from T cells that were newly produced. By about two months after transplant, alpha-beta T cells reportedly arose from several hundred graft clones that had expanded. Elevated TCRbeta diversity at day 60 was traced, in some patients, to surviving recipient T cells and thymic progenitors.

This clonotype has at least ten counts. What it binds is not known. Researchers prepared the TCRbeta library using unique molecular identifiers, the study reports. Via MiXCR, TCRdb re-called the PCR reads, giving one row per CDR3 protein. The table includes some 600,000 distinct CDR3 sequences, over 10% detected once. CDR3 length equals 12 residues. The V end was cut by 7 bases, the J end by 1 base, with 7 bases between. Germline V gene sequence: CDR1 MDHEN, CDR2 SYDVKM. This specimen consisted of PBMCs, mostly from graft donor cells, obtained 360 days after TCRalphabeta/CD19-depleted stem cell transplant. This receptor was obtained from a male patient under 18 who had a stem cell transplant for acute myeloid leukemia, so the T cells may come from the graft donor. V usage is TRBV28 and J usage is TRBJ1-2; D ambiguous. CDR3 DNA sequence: TGTGCCAGCACGTCCGGTAACTATGGCTACACCTTC. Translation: CASTSGNYGYTF.